The present T cell receptor beta chain was sequenced within a study of OX40 agonist ivuxolimab in advanced cancers. Across the study: Patients were given ivuxolimab, an antibody that agonizes OX40 (CD134). Dose-escalation patients were diagnosed with hepatocellular carcinoma, melanoma, renal cell cancer or head and neck cancer.

The repertoire was sequenced with immunoSEQ multiplex PCR; TCRdb's copy has only in-frame clones and lacks some. This repertoire shows about 84,000 clones, approximately 85% found once; its top ten account for 0.2% to 0.25%. This CDR3 has 15 residues. Germline CDR1 and CDR2: SQVTM and ANQGSEA. Trimming at V came to 6 bases and at J to 4 bases, leaving 11 bases not matched to a gene. V is TRBV29-1 and J is TRBJ2-2; 7 bases map to TRBD1. The source was CD4+ or CD8+ T cells sorted from blood, collected in a trial of the OX40 agonist ivuxolimab. The sequence was obtained from an adult with an advanced solid tumor such as melanoma, head and neck, liver or kidney cancer. The CDR3 region has the DNA TGCAGCGTAAACATTAAGACAGGGTCCACCGGGGAGCTGTTTTTT. It is translated as CSVNIKTGSTGELFF.